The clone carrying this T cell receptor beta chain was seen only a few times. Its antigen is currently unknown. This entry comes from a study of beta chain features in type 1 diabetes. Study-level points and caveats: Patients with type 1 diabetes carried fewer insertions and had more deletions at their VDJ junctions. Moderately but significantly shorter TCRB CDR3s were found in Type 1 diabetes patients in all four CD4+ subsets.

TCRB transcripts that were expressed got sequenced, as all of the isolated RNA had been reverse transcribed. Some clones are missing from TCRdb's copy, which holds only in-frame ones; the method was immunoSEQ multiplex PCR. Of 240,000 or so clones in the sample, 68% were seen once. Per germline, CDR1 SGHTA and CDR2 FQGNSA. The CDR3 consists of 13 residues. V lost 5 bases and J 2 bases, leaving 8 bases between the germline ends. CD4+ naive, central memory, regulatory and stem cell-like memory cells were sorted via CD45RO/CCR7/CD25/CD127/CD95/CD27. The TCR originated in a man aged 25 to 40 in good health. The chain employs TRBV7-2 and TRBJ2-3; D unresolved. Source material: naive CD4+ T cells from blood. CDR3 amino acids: CASSPQATDTQYF. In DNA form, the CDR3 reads TGTGCCAGCAGCCCGCAGGCCACAGATACGCAGTATTTT.